A selection of T cell receptor beta chains follows, all from one sample in a study of post-analysis software for immune sequencing data. TCRdb fed the PCR reads into MiXCR, producing one record per CDR3 protein. The sample contains about 820,000 distinct CDR3 sequences, about 57% of which appear only once. Sequencing was performed on blood. These receptors were collected from a girl aged 5-17 years with multiple sclerosis. The CDR3 runs from the conserved cysteine through the conserved F or W. The order of the fields is J gene, V gene, clone size, D gene, CDR3 protein, CDR3 DNA. The D gene is left open where the match is weak. Rows may omit the clone size; those that give it use once, few, many or a size class.

>TRBJ2-3|TRBV6-4|NA|NA
CASSARDTDTQYF
TGTGCCAGCAGTGCCAGAGACACAGATACGCAGTATTTT
>TRBJ1-1|TRBV15|NA|NA
CAISFGGASGTEAFF
TGTGCCATCTCCTTCGGGGGGGCGTCCGGTACTGAAGCTTTCTTT
>TRBJ2-7|TRBV12-3/TRBV12-4|few|NA
CASRLQGPQYF
TGTGCCAGCAGGTTACAGGGACCGCAGTACTTC
>TRBJ2-1|TRBV6-5|few|NA
CASSYRARYNEQFF
TGTGCCAGCAGTTACAGAGCGCGCTACAATGAGCAGTTCTTC
>TRBJ1-2|TRBV2|few|NA
CASSRTRGANTF
TGTGCTAGCAGTAGGACCAGGGGAGCTAACACCTTC
>TRBJ2-1|TRBV29-1|NA|TRBD1
CSVGKTGGHEQFF
TGCAGCGTTGGCAAGACAGGGGGCCATGAGCAGTTCTTC
>TRBJ1-2|TRBV29-1|NA|NA
CSARGGLEDGYTF
TGCAGCGCCCGAGGCGGGTTGGAGGATGGCTACACCTTC
>TRBJ2-3|TRBV29-1|NA|TRBD1
CSVERGLDTDTQYF
TGCAGCGTTGAAAGGGGGCTTGACACAGATACGCAGTATTTT
>TRBJ2-7|TRBV4-1|NA|TRBD1
CASSLLGTGSDEQYF
TGCGCCAGCAGCCTACTTGGGACAGGGAGTGACGAGCAGTACTTC
>TRBJ2-7|TRBV4-2|few|NA
CASSQDRDGTYEQYF
TGTGCCAGCAGCCAAGATAGGGACGGCACCTACGAGCAGTACTTC
>TRBJ2-7|TRBV20-1|NA|NA
CSAPTGNEQYF
TGCAGTGCTCCAACAGGGAACGAGCAGTACTTC
>TRBJ2-1|TRBV6-2/TRBV6-3|NA|TRBD1
CASSLGTGGYEQFF
TGTGCCAGCAGCCTCGGGACAGGGGGCTATGAGCAGTTCTTC
>TRBJ2-7|TRBV7-9|few|TRBD1
CASSLGRTGGEQYF
TGTGCCAGCAGCTTAGGTCGGACAGGGGGCGAGCAGTACTTC
>TRBJ2-5|TRBV14|few|NA
CASSQVETQYF
TGTGCCAGCAGCCAAGTAGAGACCCAGTACTTC
>TRBJ2-3|TRBV12-3/TRBV12-4|NA|TRBD2
CASSSLLAGGYTDTQYF
TGTGCCAGCAGTTCCCTACTAGCGGGGGGGTACACAGATACGCAGTATTTT
>TRBJ2-7|TRBV10-1|NA|TRBD2
CASGDYSGSTYEQYF
TGCGCCAGCGGCGACTATAGCGGGAGCACCTACGAGCAGTACTTC
>TRBJ2-1|TRBV9|NA|TRBD2
CASSEGVLAGGPTNEQFF
TGTGCCAGCAGCGAGGGTGTACTAGCGGGGGGGCCTACCAATGAGCAGTTCTTC
>TRBJ1-3|TRBV28|NA|NA
CASSLRRSSGNTIYF
TGTGCCAGCAGTTTACGGCGGAGCTCTGGAAACACCATATATTTT
>TRBJ1-2|TRBV7-9|NA|NA
CASSRDSSGPYGYTF
TGTGCCAGCAGCAGGGATTCGAGCGGACCCTATGGCTACACCTTC
>TRBJ1-5|TRBV10-3|few|TRBD1
CAILGQGDQPQHF
TGTGCCATCTTGGGGCAGGGGGATCAGCCCCAGCATTTT
>TRBJ2-3|TRBV6-5|few|TRBD2
CASSSWTSGTDTQYF
TGTGCCAGCAGTTCTTGGACTAGCGGAACAGATACGCAGTATTTT
>TRBJ1-4|TRBV7-9|many|NA
CASSLGGVEKLFF
TGTGCCAGCAGCTTAGGCGGGGTAGAAAAACTGTTTTTT
>TRBJ1-2|TRBV6-5|NA|TRBD1
CASSYSGTGTGYGYTF
TGTGCCAGCAGTTACTCGGGGACAGGGACGGGCTATGGCTACACCTTC
>TRBJ2-5|TRBV5-1|NA|TRBD2
CASSLVVGGPVSREQYF
TGCGCCAGTAGCTTGGTCGTGGGAGGGCCGGTCTCTCGGGAGCAGTACTTC
>TRBJ2-7|TRBV5-1|NA|NA
CASKTGTAGEQYF
TGCGCCAGCAAAACAGGGACTGCTGGGGAGCAGTACTTC
>TRBJ1-1|TRBV29-1|few|NA
CSVSPVGRGSAKVTEAFF
TGCAGCGTATCCCCGGTCGGACGTGGCAGCGCCAAAGTCACTGAAGCTTTCTTT
>TRBJ2-7|TRBV10-3|NA|NA
CAILGGNEQYF
TGTGCCATCCTTGGGGGCAACGAGCAGTACTTC
>TRBJ2-4|TRBV20-1|NA|TRBD1
CSAQGQIAKNIQYF
TGCAGTGCCCAGGGACAGATAGCCAAAAACATTCAGTACTTC
>TRBJ2-3|TRBV4-1|NA|NA
CASSQGWRASTDTQYF
TGCGCCAGCAGCCAAGGGTGGAGAGCCAGCACAGATACGCAGTATTTT
>TRBJ1-2|TRBV20-1|NA|NA
CRARGTYGYTF
TGCAGGGCGCGAGGGACCTATGGCTACACCTTC
>TRBJ1-1|TRBV5-1|once|NA
CASSRFPGRGLNTEAFF
TGCGCCAGCAGCCGGTTCCCCGGGAGGGGGTTAAACACTGAAGCTTTCTTT
>TRBJ1-2|TRBV6-5|NA|NA
CASRTGSPYGYTF
TGTGCCAGCAGAACAGGGTCCCCCTATGGCTACACCTTC
>TRBJ2-5|TRBV4-1|once|TRBD2
CASSPSGGAWETQYF
TGCGCCAGCAGCCCTAGCGGGGGGGCTTGGGAGACCCAGTACTTC
>TRBJ2-7|TRBV6-6|NA|NA
CASSYRLGYEQYF
TGTGCCAGCAGTTACAGGTTAGGCTACGAGCAGTACTTC
>TRBJ2-7|TRBV25-1|few|NA
CASSGLPETYEQYF
TGTGCCAGCAGTGGACTCCCGGAAACCTACGAGCAGTACTTC
>TRBJ1-2|TRBV6-5|NA|NA
CASSYRVSYGYTF
TGTGCCAGCAGTTACAGGGTTTCCTATGGCTACACCTTC
>TRBJ2-7|TRBV6-6|NA|TRBD1
CASKAGQGRWDEQYF
TGTGCCAGCAAAGCGGGACAGGGTCGCTGGGACGAGCAGTACTTC
>TRBJ1-2|TRBV4-1|NA|NA
CASSQDMTRGYTF
TGCGCCAGCAGCCAAGATATGACAAGGGGCTACACCTTC
>TRBJ2-1|TRBV14|NA|NA
CASSPGQWSSYNEQFF
TGTGCCAGCAGCCCAGGACAGTGGAGCTCCTACAATGAGCAGTTCTTC
>TRBJ2-1|TRBV4-2|NA|TRBD1
CASSQDGTGGREYNEQFF
TGTGCCAGCAGCCAAGATGGGACAGGGGGGCGGGAATACAATGAGCAGTTCTTC
>TRBJ2-7|TRBV3-1|few|TRBD1
CASSPGTGWGYEQYF
TGTGCCAGCAGCCCTGGGACAGGATGGGGGTACGAGCAGTACTTC
>TRBJ2-7|TRBV12-5|NA|NA
CASGQPWGDEQYF
TGTGCTAGTGGTCAGCCCTGGGGGGACGAGCAGTACTTC
>TRBJ1-1|TRBV7-6|few|TRBD1
CASSDPTGGIEAFF
TGTGCCAGCAGCGACCCAACAGGGGGGATAGAAGCTTTCTTT
>TRBJ2-5|TRBV29-1|NA|TRBD1
CSGSRDTGEQYF
TGCAGCGGGTCCCGGGACACAGGGGAGCAGTACTTC